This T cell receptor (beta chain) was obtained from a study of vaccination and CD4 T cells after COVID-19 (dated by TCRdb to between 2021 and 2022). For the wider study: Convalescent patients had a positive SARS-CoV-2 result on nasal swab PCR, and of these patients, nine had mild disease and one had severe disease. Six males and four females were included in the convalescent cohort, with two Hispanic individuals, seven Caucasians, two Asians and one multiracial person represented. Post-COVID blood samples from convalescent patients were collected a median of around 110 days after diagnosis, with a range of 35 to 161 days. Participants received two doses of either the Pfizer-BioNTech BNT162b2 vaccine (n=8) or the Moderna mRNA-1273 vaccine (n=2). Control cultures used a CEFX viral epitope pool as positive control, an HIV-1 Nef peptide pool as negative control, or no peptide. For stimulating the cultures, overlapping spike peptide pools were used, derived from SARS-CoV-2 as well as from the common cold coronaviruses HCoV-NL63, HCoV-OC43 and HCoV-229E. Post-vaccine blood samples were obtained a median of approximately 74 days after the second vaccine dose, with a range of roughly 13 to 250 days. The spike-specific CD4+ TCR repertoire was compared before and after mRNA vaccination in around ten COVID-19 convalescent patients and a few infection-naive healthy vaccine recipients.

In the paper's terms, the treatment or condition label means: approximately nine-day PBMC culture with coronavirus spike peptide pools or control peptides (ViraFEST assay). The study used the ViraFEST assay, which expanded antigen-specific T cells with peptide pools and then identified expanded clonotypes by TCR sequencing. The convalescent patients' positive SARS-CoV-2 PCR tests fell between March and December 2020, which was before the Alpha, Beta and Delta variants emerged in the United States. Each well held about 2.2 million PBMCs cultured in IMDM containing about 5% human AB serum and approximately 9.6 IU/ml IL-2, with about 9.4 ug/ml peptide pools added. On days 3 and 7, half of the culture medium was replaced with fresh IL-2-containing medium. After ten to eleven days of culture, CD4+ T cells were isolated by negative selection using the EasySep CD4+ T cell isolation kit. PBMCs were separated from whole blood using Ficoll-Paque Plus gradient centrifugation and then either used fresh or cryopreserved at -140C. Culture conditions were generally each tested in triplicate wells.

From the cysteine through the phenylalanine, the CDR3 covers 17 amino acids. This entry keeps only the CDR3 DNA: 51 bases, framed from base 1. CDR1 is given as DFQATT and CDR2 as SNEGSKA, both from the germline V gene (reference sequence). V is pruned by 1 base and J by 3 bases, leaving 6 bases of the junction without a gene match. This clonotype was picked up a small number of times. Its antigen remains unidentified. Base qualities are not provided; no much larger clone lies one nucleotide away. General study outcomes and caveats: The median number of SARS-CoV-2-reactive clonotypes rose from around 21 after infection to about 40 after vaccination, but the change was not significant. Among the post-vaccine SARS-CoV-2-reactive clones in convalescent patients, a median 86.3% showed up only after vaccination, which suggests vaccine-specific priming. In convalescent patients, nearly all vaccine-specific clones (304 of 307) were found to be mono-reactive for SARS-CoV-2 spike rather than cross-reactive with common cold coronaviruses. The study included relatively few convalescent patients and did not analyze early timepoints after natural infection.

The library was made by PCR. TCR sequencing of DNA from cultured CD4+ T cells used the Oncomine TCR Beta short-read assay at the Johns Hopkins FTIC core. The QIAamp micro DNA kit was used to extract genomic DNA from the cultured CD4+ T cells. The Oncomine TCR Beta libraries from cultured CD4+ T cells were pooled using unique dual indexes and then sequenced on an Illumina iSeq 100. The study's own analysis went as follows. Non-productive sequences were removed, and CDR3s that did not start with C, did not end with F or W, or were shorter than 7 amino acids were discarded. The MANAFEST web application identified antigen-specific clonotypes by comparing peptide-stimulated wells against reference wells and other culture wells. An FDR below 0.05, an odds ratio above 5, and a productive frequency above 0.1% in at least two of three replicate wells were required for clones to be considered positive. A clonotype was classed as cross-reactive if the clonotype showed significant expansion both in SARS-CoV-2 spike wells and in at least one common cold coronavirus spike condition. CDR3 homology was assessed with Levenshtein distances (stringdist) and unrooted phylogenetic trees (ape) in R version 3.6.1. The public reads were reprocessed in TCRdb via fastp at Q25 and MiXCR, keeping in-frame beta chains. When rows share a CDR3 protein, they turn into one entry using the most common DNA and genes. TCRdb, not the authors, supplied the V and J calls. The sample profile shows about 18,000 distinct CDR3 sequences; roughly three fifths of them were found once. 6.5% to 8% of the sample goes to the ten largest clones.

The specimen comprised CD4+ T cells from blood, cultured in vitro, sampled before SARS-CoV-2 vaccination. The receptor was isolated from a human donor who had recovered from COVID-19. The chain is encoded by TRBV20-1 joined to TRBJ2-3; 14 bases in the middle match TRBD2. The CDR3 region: CSARAPRLAGGTDTQYF. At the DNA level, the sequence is TGCAGTGCTAGAGCCCCTCGACTAGCGGGAGGGACAGATACGCAGTATTTT.